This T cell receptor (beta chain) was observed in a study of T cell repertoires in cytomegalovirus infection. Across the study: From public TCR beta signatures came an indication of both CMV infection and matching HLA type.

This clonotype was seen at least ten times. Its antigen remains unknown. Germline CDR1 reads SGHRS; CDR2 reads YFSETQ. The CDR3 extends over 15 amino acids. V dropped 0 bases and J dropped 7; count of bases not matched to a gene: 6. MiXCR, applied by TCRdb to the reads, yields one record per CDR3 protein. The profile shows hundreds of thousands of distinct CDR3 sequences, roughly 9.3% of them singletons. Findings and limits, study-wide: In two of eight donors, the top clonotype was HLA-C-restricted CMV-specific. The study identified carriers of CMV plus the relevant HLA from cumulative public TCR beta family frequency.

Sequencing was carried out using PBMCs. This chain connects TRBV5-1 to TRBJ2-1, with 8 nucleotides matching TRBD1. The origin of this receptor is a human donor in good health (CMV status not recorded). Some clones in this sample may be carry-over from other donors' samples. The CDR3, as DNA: TGCGCCAGCAGCTTGGGACAGGGGAAGGAGAATGAGCAGTTCTTC. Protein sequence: CASSLGQGKENEQFF.